The sequence of this TCR beta chain was determined in a study of OX40 agonist ivuxolimab in advanced cancers. For the study at large: Ivuxolimab, an antibody that agonizes OX40 (CD134), was administered to the patients. Dose-escalation patients were diagnosed with hepatocellular carcinoma, melanoma, renal cell cancer or head and neck cancer. Findings of the study overall: There were also nonresponders showing low normalized T-cell clonal expansion. Researchers report that CD8+ T cells had, on average, more expanded clones than CD4+.

The repertoire was sequenced with immunoSEQ multiplex PCR; TCRdb's copy has only in-frame clones and lacks some. The table shows fewer than 45,000 clones, with roughly 90% occurring only once. A note on this clone: Antigen specificity is unknown.

The V end was cut by 0 bases, the J end by 3 bases, with 18 bases between. The CDR3 has 17 residues. Per the germline V gene, CDR1 is SGHRS and CDR2 is YFSETQ. The receptor was isolated from an adult with an advanced solid tumor such as melanoma, head and neck, liver or kidney cancer. The chain links TRBV5-1 to TRBJ1-2; tentatively, D is TRBD1 (6 bases). The sample consisted of CD4+ or CD8+ T cells sorted from blood, taken in a trial of the OX40 agonist ivuxolimab. The CDR3 loop is CASSLVGGLARDYGYTF. Written as DNA, the CDR3 is TGCGCCAGCAGCTTGGTAGGGGGGCTGGCTAGGGACTATGGCTACACCTTC.